Listed below are T cell receptor beta chains from one sample, sequenced in a study of beta chain features in type 1 diabetes. Here immunoSEQ multiplex PCR was the method, and the copy in TCRdb shows in-frame clones only, minus some. The sample yields approximately 360,000 clones, 10% to 15% seen once. Sample: naive CD4+ T cells from blood. Receptors originate from a woman between 18 and 30 years old with type 1 diabetes. The conserved cysteine and the conserved F or W are not part of the CDR3 here.

>TRBV25-1|TRBJ2-7
ASRRDRGPSYEQY
>TRBV6-5|TRBJ2-5
ASSRTGVLQETQY
>TRBV4-1|TRBJ2-1
ASSQSGLKLSYNEQF
>TRBV7-9|TRBJ2-1
ASSWAGGRAPEQF
>TRBV7-2|TRBJ2-3
ASSARGLGGATQY
>TRBV9|TRBJ2-1
ASSVTSGNDNEQF
>TRBV7-9|TRBJ2-2
ASSSRTAANTGELF
>TRBV18|TRBJ1-5
ASSPQDSPNQPQH
>TRBV5-1|TRBJ2-5
ASSWRQAQETQY
>TRBV5-4|TRBJ1-2
ASSARTEAYGYT
>TRBV7-2|TRBJ1-2
ASSFPHSTDGYT
>TRBV29-1|TRBJ2-5
SVEPQELDQY
>TRBV18|TRBJ2-7
ASSPPTGTGAYEQY
>TRBV19|TRBJ2-1
ASSIALIPSNEQF
>TRBV7-2|TRBJ2-7
ASSLVGGAYEQY
>TRBV7-9|TRBJ1-2
ASRLKSGEGYT
>TRBV28|TRBJ2-4
ASSGAEAGVAKNIQY
>TRBV7-3|TRBJ2-1
ASSFTGDNEQF
>TRBV29-1|TRBJ1-4
SVGTVYEKLF
>TRBV7-3|TRBJ2-7
ASSQTGTSYEQY
>TRBV4-3|TRBJ1-2
ASSQGLLYGYT
>TRBV7-2|TRBJ2-5
ASSPLTKQETQY
>TRBV30|TRBJ1-2
AWSPQPLPSVVT
>TRBV6-5|TRBJ2-7
ASSRQGEAYEQY
>TRBV29-1|TRBJ2-7
SVVDRVNEQY
>TRBV9|TRBJ1-2
ASSVELRDYGYT
>TRBV9|TRBJ2-2
ASSVTGTNTGELF
>TRBV19|TRBJ2-3
ASSIGRLLDTQY
>TRBV6-5|TRBJ2-5
ASSYSRGAETQY
>TRBV7-3|TRBJ2-2
ASSLTPGGELF
>TRBV7-8|TRBJ2-7
ASSTRTGSYEQY
>TRBV13|TRBJ2-5
ASSLGQGEETQY
>TRBV28|-
ASSLPGQYEQY
>TRBV4-1|TRBJ1-1
ASSRTSGYTEAF
>TRBV11-2|TRBJ2-1
ASRPPSGTYEQF
>TRBV6-5|TRBJ2-1
ASSQQGVIVNEQF
>TRBV29-1|TRBJ1-2
SVEGHSKNYGYT
>TRBV29-1|TRBJ1-4
SVALGQGPNEKLF
>TRBV18|TRBJ2-1
ASSPSQSQF
>TRBV11-3|TRBJ2-7
ASSSQGYEQY
>TRBV5-4|TRBJ2-1
ASSFSGISNEQF
>TRBV7-9|TRBJ2-3
ASSLGTDTTDTQY
>TRBV7-8|TRBJ2-5
ASSKTGDRIPQETQY
>TRBV5-1|TRBJ1-1
ASSLLPVGQNTEAF